Sequencing of this TCR beta chain was carried out in a study of blood T cell repertoires in COVID-19. Generated by immunoSEQ multiplex PCR, the TCRdb table keeps only in-frame clones and is missing some. The table lists 200,000 to 300,000 clones, about 91% of them singletons. CDR3 length equals 20 residues. Germline assignment: CDR1 ENHRY and CDR2 SYGVKD. The V gene end was trimmed by 4 bases and the J gene end by 0 bases; junction bases not matched to a gene: 14. Material: peripheral blood. This receptor was identified in a woman aged 30 to 39 with COVID-19, enrolled during active disease. The rearrangement uses TRBV10-3 and TRBJ2-6, with TRBD1 matching 8 bases. The CDR3 nucleotides read TGTGCCATCAGTGGAGGACCAGGGGGCGCGGGGCTCTCTGGGGCCAACGTCCTGACTTTC. This gives the protein CAISGGPGGAGLSGANVLTF.